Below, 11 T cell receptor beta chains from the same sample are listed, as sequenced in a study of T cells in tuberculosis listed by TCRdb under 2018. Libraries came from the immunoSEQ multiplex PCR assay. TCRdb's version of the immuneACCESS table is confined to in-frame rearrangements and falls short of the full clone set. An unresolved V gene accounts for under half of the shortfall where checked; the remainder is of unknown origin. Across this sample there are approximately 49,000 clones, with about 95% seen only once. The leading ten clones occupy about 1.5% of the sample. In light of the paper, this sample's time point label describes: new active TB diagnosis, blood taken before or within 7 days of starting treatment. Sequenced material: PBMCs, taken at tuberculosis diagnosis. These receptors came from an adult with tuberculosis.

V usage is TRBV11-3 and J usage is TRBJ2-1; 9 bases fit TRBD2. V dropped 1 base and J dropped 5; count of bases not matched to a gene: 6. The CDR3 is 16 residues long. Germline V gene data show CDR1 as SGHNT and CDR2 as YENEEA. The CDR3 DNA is TGTGCCAGCAGCTTAGGGGCGGGAGGGCGTAACAATGAGCAGTTCTTC. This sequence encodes CASSLGAGGRNNEQFF.

CDR3 in DNA: TGTGCCAGCAGTTCACGGACTCTCAAAAACATTCAGTACTTC. Amino acid sequence: CASSSRTLKNIQYF. The V call is TRBV28, the J call TRBJ2-4; tentative D call: TRBD2 (5 bases). V was cut by 4 bases and J by 3 bases, with 10 bases left in between. CDR1 and CDR2 from the germline V gene are MDHEN and SYDVKM. The CDR3 consists of 14 residues.

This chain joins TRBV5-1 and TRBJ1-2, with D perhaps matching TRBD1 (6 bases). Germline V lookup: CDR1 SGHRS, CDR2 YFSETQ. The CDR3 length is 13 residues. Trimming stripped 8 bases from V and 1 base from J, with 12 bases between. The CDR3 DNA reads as TGCGCCAGTGCGGACAGAGATAACTATGGCTACACCTTC. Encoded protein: CASADRDNYGYTF.

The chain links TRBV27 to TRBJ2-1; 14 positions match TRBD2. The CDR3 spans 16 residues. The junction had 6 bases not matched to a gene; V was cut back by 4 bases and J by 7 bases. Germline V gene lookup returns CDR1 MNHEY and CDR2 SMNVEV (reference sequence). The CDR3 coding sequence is TGTGCCAGCAGTTCCAGACTAGCGGGAGGGTCAAATGAGCAGTTCTTC. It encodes CASSSRLAGGSNEQFF.

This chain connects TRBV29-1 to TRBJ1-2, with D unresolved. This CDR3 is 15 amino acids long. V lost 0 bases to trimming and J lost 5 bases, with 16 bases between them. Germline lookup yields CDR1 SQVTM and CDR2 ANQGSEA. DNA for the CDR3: TGCAGCGTTGAAGATCCGGCAGGACTCACTTATGGCTACACCTTC. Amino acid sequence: CSVEDPAGLTYGYTF.

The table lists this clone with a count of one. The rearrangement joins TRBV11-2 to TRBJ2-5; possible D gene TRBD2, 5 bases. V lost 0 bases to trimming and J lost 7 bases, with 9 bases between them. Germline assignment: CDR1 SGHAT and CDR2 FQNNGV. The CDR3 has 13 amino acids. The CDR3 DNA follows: TGTGCCAGCAGCTTAGACCCCAGCGGGACCCAGTACTTC. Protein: CASSLDPSGTQYF.

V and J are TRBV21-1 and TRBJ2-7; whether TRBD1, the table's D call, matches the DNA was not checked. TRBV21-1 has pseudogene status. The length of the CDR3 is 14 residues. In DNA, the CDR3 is TGTGCCAGCAGCAAAGGAACAGCCCCTTACGAGCAGTACTTC. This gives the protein CASSKGTAPYEQYF.

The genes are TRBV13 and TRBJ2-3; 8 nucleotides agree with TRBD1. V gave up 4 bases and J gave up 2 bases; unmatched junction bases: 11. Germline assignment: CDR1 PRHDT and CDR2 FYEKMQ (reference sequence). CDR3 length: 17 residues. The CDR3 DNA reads TGTGCCAGCAGCTCAGAACTTAGGACAGGGCTCACAGATACGCAGTATTTT. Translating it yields CASSSELRTGLTDTQYF. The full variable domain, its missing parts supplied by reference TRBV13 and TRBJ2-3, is AAGVIQSPRHLIKEKRETATLKCYPIPRHDTVYWYQQGPGQDPQFLISFYEKMQSDKGSIPDRFSAQQFSDYHSELNMSSLELGDSALYFCASSSELRTGLTDTQYFGPGTRLTVL.

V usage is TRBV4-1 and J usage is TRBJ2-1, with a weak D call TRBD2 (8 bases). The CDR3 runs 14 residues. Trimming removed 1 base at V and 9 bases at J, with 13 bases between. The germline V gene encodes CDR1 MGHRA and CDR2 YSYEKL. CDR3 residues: CASSQAGGGIEQFF. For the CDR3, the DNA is TGCGCCAGCAGCCAAGCGGGAGGGGGCATTGAGCAGTTCTTC.

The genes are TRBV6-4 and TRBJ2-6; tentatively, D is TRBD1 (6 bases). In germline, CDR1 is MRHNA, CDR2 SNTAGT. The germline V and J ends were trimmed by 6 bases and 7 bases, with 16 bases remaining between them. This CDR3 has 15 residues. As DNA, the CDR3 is TGTGCCAGCAGCTCCCACGGACAGCCCGCCAACGTCCTGACTTTC. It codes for CASSSHGQPANVLTF.

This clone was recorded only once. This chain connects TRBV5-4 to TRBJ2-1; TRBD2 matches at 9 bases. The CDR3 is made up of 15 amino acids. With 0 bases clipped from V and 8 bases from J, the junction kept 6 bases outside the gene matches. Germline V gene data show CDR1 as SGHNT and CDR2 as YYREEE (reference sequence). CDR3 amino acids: CASSLAGGRAHEQFF. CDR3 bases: TGTGCCAGCAGCTTGGCAGGCGGGAGGGCCCATGAGCAGTTCTTC.